Below, one TCR beta chain is given with its context. This CDR3 region has 15 residues. CDR1 and CDR2 from the germline V gene are SGHTA and FQGTGA. The ends lost 5 bases at V and 8 bases at J; junction bases unmatched: 8. The sample belongs to a study of blood T cell repertoires in COVID-19. The wider study: COVID-19 samples collected from the United States, Italy and Spain covered acute and convalescent phases. The cDNA or gDNA used as material had been derived from T cells, B-cell-depleted T cells, or PBMCs.

In the original processing: Amplification of reference gene primers was used by the study to estimate nucleated cell counts. Sequencing used immunoSEQ multiplex PCR; TCRdb keeps in-frame clones, though not all of them. V, J and clone size reflect that table, while D and trimming were determined from the DNA. The repertoire holds approximately 93,000 clones, with 60% to 85% as singletons. V and J are TRBV7-3 and TRBJ2-3, with 12 bases fitting TRBD2. The sample was peripheral blood. The TCR originated in a woman over 75 with acute or convalescent COVID-19. CDR3 sequence: CASSPQTSGGSTQYF. The CDR3 DNA reads as TGTGCCAGCAGCCCTCAGACTAGCGGGGGAAGTACGCAGTATTTT.